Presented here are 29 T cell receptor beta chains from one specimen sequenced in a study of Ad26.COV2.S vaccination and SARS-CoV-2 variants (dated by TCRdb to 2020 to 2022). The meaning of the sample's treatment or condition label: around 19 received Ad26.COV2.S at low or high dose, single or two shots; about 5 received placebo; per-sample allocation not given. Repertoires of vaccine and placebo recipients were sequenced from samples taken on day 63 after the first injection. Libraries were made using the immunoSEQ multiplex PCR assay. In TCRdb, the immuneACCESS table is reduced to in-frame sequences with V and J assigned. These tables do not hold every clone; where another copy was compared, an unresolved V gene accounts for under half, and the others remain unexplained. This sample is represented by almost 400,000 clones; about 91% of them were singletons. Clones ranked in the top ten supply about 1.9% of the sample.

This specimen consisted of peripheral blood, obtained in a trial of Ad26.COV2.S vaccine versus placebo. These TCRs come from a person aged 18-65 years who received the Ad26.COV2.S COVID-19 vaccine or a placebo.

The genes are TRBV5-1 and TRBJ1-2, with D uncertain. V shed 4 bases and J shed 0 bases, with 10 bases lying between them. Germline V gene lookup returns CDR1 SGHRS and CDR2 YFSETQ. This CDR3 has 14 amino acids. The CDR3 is CASSLRVANYGYTF. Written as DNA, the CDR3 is TGCGCCAGCAGCCTGAGGGTCGCTAACTATGGCTACACCTTC.

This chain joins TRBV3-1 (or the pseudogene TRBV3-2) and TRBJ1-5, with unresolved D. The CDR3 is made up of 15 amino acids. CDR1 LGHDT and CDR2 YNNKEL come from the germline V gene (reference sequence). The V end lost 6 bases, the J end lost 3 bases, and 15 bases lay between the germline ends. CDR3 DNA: TGTGCCAGCAGTTTCCGGAGTGGGATCAATCAGCCCCAGCATTTT. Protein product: CASSFRSGINQPQHF.

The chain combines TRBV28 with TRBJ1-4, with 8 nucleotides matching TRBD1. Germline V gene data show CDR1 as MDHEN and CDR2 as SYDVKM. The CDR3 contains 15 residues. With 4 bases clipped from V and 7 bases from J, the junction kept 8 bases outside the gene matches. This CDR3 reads CASSSAGGQGEKLFF. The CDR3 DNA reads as TGTGCCAGCAGTTCCGCAGGGGGCCAGGGTGAAAAACTGTTTTTT.

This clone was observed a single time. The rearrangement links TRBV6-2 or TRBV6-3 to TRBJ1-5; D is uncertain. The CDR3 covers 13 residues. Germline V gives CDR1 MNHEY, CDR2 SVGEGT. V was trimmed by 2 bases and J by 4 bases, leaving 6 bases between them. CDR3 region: CASSYERNQPQHF. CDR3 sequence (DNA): TGTGCCAGCAGTTACGAACGGAATCAGCCCCAGCATTTT.

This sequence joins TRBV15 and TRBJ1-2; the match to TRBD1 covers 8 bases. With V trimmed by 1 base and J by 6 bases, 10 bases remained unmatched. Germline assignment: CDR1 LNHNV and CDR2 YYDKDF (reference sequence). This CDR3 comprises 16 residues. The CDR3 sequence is CATSRAQGAAGDGYTF. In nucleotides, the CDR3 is TGTGCCACCAGCAGAGCCCAGGGGGCTGCAGGGGATGGCTACACCTTC.

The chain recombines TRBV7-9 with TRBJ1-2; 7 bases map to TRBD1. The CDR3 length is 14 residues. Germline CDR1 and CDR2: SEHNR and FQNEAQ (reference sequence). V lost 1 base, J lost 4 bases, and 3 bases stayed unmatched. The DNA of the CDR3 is TGTGCCAGCAGCTTAGTACGGGACAGCTATGGCTACACCTTC. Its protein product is CASSLVRDSYGYTF.

The CDR3 nucleotides read TGTGCCAGCAGCCAAATCGGGTTGAACACTGAAGCTTTCTTT. As protein: CASSQIGLNTEAFF. V is TRBV14 and J is TRBJ1-1; D uncertain. Trimming removed 2 bases from V and 0 bases from J, with 7 bases in between. Per the germline V gene, CDR1 is SGHDN and CDR2 is FVKESK. The CDR3 is made up of 14 amino acids. Based on the CDR3 plus reference TRBV14 and TRBJ1-1, the full variable domain is EAGVTQFPSHSVIEKGQTVTLRCDPISGHDNLYWYRRVMGKEIKFLLHFVKESKQDESGMPNNRFLAERTGGTYSTLKVQPAELEDSGVYFCASSQIGLNTEAFFGQGTRLTVV.

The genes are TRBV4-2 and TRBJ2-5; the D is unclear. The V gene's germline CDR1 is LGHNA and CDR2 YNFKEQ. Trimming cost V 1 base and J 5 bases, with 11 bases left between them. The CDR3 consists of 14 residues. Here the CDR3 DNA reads TGTGCCAGCAGCCAAGGGACGGTCCGGGAGACCCAGTACTTC. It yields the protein CASSQGTVRETQYF.

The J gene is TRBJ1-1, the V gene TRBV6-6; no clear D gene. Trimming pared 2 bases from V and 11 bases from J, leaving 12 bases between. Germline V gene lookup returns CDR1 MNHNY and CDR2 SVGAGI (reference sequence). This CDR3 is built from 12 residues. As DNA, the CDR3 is TGTGCCAGCAGTTACCTTGACGAGGCGGCTTTCTTT. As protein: CASSYLDEAAFF.

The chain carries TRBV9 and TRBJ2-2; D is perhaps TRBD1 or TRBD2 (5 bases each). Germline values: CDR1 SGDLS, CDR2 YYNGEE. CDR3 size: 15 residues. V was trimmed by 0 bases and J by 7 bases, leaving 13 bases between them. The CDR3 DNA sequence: TGTGCCAGCAGCGTAGTGTGGGGGTTGGGCGGGGAGCTGTTTTTT. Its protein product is CASSVVWGLGGELFF. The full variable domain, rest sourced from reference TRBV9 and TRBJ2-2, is DSGVTQTPKHLITATGQRVTLRCSPRSGDLSVYWYQQSLDQGLQFLIQYYNGEERAKGNILERFSAQQFPDLHSELNLSSLELGDSALYFCASSVVWGLGGELFFGEGSRLTVL.

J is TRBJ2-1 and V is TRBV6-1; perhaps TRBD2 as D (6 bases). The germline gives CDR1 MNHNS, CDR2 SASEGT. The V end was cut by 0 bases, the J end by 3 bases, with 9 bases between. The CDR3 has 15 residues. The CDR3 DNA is TGTGCCAGCAGTGAAGCGGGGACTTTCTACAATGAGCAGTTCTTC. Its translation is CASSEAGTFYNEQFF.

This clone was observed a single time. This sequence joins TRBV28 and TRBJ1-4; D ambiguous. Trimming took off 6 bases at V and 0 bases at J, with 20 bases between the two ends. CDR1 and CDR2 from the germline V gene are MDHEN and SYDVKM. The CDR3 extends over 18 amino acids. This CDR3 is CASRPGSLLPATNEKLFF. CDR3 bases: TGTGCCAGCAGGCCGGGCTCCCTCCTCCCAGCAACTAATGAAAAACTGTTTTTT.

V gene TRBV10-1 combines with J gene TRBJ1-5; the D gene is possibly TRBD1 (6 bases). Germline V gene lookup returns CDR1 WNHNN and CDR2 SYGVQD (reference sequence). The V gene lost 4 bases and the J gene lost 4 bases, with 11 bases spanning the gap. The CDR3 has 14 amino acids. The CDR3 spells CASSVRGDNQPQHF. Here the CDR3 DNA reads TGCGCCAGCAGTGTGAGGGGGGATAATCAGCCCCAGCATTTT.

CDR3 DNA sequence: TGTGCCACCAGTGATCCTCTGACAGGGGCAAGAGAGACCCAGTACTTC. Residues: CATSDPLTGARETQYF. J is TRBJ2-5 and V is TRBV24-1; 8 bases align to TRBD1. Trimming at V came to 3 bases and at J to 4 bases, leaving 9 bases not matched to a gene. The CDR3 sequence is 16 residues long. CDR1 is KGHDR and CDR2 is SFDVKD in the germline V gene.

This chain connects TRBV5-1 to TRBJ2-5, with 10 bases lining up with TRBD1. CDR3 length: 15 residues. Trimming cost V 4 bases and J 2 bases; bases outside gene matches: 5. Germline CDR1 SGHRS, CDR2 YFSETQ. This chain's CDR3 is CASSVWTGGQETQYF. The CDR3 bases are TGCGCCAGCAGCGTATGGACAGGGGGACAAGAGACCCAGTACTTC.

CDR3 nucleotides: TGTGCCAGTAGGGACTGGGGTCTAGCCAAAAACATTCAGTACTTC. Encoded protein: CASRDWGLAKNIQYF. V gene TRBV19 combines with J gene TRBJ2-4, with a weak D call TRBD2 (5 bases). Per the germline V gene, CDR1 is LNHDA and CDR2 is SQIVND (reference sequence). The CDR3 spans 15 residues. Trimming took 6 bases from V and 0 from J, leaving 12 bases between them.

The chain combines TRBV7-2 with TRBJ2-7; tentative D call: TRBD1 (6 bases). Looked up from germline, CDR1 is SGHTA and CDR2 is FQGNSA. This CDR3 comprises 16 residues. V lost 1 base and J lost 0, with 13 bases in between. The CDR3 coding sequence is TGTGCCAGCAGCTTAGATCCAGACAGGAGCTCCTACGAGCAGTACTTC. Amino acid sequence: CASSLDPDRSSYEQYF.

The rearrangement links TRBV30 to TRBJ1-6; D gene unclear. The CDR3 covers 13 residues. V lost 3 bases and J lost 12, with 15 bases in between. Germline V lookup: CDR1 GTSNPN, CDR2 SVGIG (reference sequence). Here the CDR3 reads CAWRGRGLRPLHF. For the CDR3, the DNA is TGTGCCTGGAGGGGCAGAGGGCTTAGACCCCTCCACTTT.

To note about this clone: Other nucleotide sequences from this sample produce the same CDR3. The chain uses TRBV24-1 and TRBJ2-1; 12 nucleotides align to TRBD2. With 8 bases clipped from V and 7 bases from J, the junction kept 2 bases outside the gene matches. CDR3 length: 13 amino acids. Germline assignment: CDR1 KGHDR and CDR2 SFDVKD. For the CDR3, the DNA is TGTGCCACCACCGGACTAGCGGGAAATGAGCAGTTCTTC. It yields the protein CATTGLAGNEQFF.

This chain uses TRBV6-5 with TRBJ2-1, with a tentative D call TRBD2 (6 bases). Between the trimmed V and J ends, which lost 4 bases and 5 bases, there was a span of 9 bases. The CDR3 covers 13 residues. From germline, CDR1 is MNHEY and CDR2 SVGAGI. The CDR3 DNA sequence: TGTGCCAGCAGTTCGGACTACGACAATGAGCAGTTCTTC. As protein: CASSSDYDNEQFF.

The CDR3: CASSSLAGVRDTQYF. In nucleotides, the CDR3 is TGTGCCAGCAGTTCCCTAGCGGGAGTTCGGGATACGCAGTATTTT. The rearrangement links TRBV27 to TRBJ2-3; 10 positions agree with TRBD2. This CDR3 contains 15 residues. The ends lost 4 bases at V and 6 bases at J; junction bases unmatched: 7. Germline V lookup: CDR1 MNHEY, CDR2 SMNVEV (reference sequence).

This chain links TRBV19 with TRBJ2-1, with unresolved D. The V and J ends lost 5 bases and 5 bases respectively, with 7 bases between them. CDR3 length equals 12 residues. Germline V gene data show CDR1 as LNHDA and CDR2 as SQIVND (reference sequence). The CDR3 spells CASSWQNNEQFF. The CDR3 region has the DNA TGTGCCAGTAGTTGGCAGAACAATGAGCAGTTCTTC.

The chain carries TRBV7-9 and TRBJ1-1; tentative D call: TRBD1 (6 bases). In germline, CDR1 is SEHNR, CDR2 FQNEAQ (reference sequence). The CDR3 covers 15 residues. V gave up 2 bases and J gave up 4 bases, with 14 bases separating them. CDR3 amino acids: CASSLWRGNSTEAFF. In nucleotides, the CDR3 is TGTGCCAGCAGCTTATGGAGGGGGAACTCCACTGAAGCTTTCTTT.

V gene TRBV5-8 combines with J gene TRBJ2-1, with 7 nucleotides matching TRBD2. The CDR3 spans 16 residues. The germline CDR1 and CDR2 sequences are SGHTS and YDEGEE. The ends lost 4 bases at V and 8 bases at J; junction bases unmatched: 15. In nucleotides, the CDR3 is TGTGCCAGCAGCCCCCGGGGTAGCGGGCTTCGCGATGAGCAGTTCTTC. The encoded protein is CASSPRGSGLRDEQFF.

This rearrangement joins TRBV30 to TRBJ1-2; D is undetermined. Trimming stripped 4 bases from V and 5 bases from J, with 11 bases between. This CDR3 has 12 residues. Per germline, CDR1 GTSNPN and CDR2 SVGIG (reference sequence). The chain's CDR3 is CAWKPGWYGYTF. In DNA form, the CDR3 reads TGTGCCTGGAAGCCGGGGTGGTATGGCTACACCTTC.

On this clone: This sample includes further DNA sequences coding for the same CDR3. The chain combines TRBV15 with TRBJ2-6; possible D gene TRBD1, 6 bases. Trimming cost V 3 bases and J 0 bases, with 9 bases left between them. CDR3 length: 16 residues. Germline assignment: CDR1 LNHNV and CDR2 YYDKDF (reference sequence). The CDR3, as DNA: TGTGCCACCAGCAGGGACAGTAGCTCTGGGGCCAACGTCCTGACTTTC. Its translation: CATSRDSSSGANVLTF. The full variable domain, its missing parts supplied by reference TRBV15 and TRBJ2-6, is DAMVIQNPRYQVTQFGKPVTLSCSQTLNHNVMYWYQQKSSQAPKLLFHYYDKDFNNEADTPDNFQSRRPNTSFCFLDIRSPGLGDTAMYLCATSRDSSSGANVLTFGAGSRLTVL.

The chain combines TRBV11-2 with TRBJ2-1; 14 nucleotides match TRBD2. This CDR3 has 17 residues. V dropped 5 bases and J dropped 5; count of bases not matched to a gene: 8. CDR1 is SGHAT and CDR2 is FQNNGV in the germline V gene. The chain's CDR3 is CASSPGTSGSVNNEQFF. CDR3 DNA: TGTGCCAGCAGCCCCGGGACTAGCGGGAGCGTTAACAATGAGCAGTTCTTC.

Here the CDR3 reads CATSGRERADTQYF. DNA for the CDR3: TGTGCCACCAGCGGGCGGGAGAGGGCAGATACGCAGTATTTT. The chain links TRBV15 to TRBJ2-3; 7 bases are shared with TRBD2. The CDR3 consists of 14 residues. V lost 5 bases and J lost 4; bases outside the gene matches: 6. Germline V gene lookup returns CDR1 LNHNV and CDR2 YYDKDF (reference sequence).

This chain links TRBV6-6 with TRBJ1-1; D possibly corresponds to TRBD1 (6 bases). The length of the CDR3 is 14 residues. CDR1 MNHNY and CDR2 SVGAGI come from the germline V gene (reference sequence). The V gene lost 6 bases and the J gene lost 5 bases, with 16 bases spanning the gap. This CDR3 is CASSLQGKNTEAFF. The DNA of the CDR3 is TGTGCCAGCAGCCTACAGGGAAAGAATACTGAAGCTTTCTTT.